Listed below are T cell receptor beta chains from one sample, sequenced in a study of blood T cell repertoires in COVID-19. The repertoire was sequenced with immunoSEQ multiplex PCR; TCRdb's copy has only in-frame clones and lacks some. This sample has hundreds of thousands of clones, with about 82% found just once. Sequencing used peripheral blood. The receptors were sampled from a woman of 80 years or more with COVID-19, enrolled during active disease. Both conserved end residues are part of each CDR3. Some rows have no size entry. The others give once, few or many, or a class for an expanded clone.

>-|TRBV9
CASSGTSGFSYNEQFF
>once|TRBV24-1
CATSDSRTSYADTQYF
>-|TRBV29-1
CSAGLAGDEQYF
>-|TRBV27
CASKVTGSTDTQYF
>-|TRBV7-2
CASSLVGGYGYTF
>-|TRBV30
CAWSVGGAFYEQYF
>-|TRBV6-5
CASGLMGNGYTF
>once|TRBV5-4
CASSSGQGNLNTEAFF
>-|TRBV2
CASTALANYGYTF
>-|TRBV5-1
CASSLAVGGRKTQYF
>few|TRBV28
CASHRDSTDTQYF
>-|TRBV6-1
CASSEPRLNTGELFF
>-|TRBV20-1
CSASGGDFMNTEAFF
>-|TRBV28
CASSSGQGNQPQHF
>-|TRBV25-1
CASSDRQSTDTQYF
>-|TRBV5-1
CASSLRGGGADTQYF
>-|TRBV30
CAWSGAGAGETDTQYF
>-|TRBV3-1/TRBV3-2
CASSQGGLNQPQHF
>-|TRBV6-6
CASSFATSDYNEQFF
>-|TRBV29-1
CSAQQGVGGTEAFF
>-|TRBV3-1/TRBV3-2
CASSQESVYGYTF
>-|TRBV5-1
CASAFWSQFNEQFF
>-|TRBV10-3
CAISERQAISSPLHF
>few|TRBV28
CASTLLRGLGYTF
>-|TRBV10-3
CAISEFGPRGEAFF
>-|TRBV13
CASSFGTGGSSNYGYTF
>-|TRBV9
CASGRGPTGELFF
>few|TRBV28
CASSFGKGVSSYNSPLHF
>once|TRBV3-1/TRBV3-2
CASSQWGRNEKLFF
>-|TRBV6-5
CASSPSGYSNQPQHF
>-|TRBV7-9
CASSSGQGGWGAFF
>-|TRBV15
CATSSRLNEQFF
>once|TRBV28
CASSTRPGGYEQYF
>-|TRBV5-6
CASSLFSQSYSNQPQHF
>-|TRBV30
CAWRAGGRVETQYF
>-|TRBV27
CASSLLTGTNYGYTF
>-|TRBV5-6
CASSFRGRGTYNSPLHF
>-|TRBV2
CASSEVSTYNEQFF
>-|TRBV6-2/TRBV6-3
CASSLQAGGPTGELFF
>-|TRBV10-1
CASSPGQVGSYTF
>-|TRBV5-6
CASSRLAKNTDTQYF
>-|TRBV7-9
CASSSLSGGPGNTIYF
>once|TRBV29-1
CSVGQGGGNQPQHF
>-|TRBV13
CASSLRQGRNYGYTF
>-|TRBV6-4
CASSDGDLGQFF
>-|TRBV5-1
CASSSSGGAGSTIRGNEQFF
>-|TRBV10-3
CAISEGINYGYTF
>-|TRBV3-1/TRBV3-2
CASSLRGAGPSYEQYF
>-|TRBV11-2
CASSPTNSYNEQFF
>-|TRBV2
CASTLREVQPQHF
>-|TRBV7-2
CASSAGSLGSYEQYF